One and the same sample provided the 21 T cell receptor beta chains below, sequenced in a study of cytomegalovirus exposure and HLA in healthy donors (dated by TCRdb to the late 2010s). Library preparation used the immunoSEQ multiplex PCR assay. A mixture of 60 forward primers for TCR Vbeta segments and 13 reverse primers for TCR Jbeta segments was used in the multiplex PCR. TCRdb took this table from immuneACCESS and kept in-frame rearrangements with V and J called. Such tables lack part of the clones; where checked against another copy, unresolved V genes explain under half of the gap, and the rest is unexplained. This sample has 150,000 to 200,000 clones in its table, and roughly 86% of those were observed once. The top ten hold about 1.7% of the sample. Sequences were obtained from PBMCs. The receptors here all came from a woman between 18 and 29 years old in good health and CMV-seronegative.

This clone has a handful of counts. The V and J genes are TRBV6-1 and TRBJ2-7; a weak D match, TRBD2 (6 bases). Trimming pared 7 bases from V and 0 bases from J, leaving 16 bases between. The length of the CDR3 is 15 residues. Germline V gene lookup returns CDR1 MNHNS and CDR2 SASEGT. The CDR3 reads CASTPGAGSSYEQYF. DNA of the CDR3: TGTGCCAGCACTCCTGGGGCGGGGAGCTCCTACGAGCAGTACTTC.

The chain joins TRBV5-5 to TRBJ1-1, with TRBD1 matching over 8 bases. V lost 5 bases, J lost 2 bases, and 5 bases stayed unmatched. The CDR3 has 14 residues. Germline V CDR1 and CDR2: SGHKS, YYEKEE (reference sequence). CDR3: CASRKGQVNTEAFF. CDR3 in DNA: TGTGCCAGCAGAAAGGGACAGGTTAACACTGAAGCTTTCTTT. Based on the CDR3 plus reference TRBV5-5 and TRBJ1-1, the full variable domain is DAGVTQSPTHLIKTRGQQVTLRCSPISGHKSVSWYQQVLGQGPQFIFQYYEKEERGRGNFPDRFSARQFPNYSSELNVNALLLGDSALYLCASRKGQVNTEAFFGQGTRLTVV.

There are a few counts of this clone. The CDR3 nucleotides read TGTGCCTGGAGTCGGGGGGTCCTGGAGACCCAGTACTTC. Its protein product is CAWSRGVLETQYF. This chain connects TRBV30 to TRBJ2-5; 7 bases are a match to TRBD2. This CDR3 spans 13 amino acids. Germline-derived CDR1 and CDR2 are GTSNPN and SVGIG (reference sequence). J lost 5 bases, V lost 2 bases, and 5 bases had no gene match. Together with reference TRBV30 and TRBJ2-5, the CDR3 gives the full variable domain: SQTIHQWPATLVQPVGSPLSLECTVEGTSNPNLYWYRQAAGRGLQLLFYSVGIGQISSEVPQNLSASRPQDRQFILSSKKLLLSDSGFYLCAWSRGVLETQYFGPGTRLLVL.

This chain connects TRBV7-2 to TRBJ1-4; unclear D gene. CDR3 length equals 16 residues. Germline V gene lookup returns CDR1 SGHTA and CDR2 FQGNSA. V lost 0 bases and J lost 4, with 12 bases in between. DNA for the CDR3: TGTGCCAGCAGCTTAGCGGCGGGTTTGGGTAATGAAAAACTGTTTTTT. Its protein product is CASSLAAGLGNEKLFF.

Comments on this clone: The limits of the CDR3 on the DNA are not certain, so only TCRdb's listed CDR3 is given. The chain combines TRBV28 with TRBJ2-7; TRBD2, the table's D call, lacks a check against the DNA. Germline V CDR1 and CDR2: MDHEN, SYDVKM. Including both end residues, the CDR3 is 13 amino acids long. This CDR3 is CAAAADFRGEQYF.

The rearrangement joins TRBV4-1 to TRBJ2-1; TRBD1 might be the D (5 bases). Trimming removed 7 bases from V and 2 bases from J, with 15 bases in between. The germline V gene encodes CDR1 MGHRA and CDR2 YSYEKL. This CDR3 region has 15 residues. The CDR3 DNA sequence: TGCGCCAGCACCCGTTTAGGGGTGACCTACAATGAGCAGTTCTTC. The encoded protein is CASTRLGVTYNEQFF.

The J gene is TRBJ1-2, the V gene TRBV29-1, with 7 bases that match TRBD1. Germline CDR1 reads SQVTM; CDR2 reads ANQGSEA. After removal of 4 bases from V and 5 bases from J, the junction contained 10 bases not matched to a gene. The CDR3 spans 14 residues. CDR3 region: CSVASPGTEYGYTF. The CDR3 nucleotides are TGCAGCGTTGCGTCGCCGGGGACAGAGTATGGCTACACCTTC.

This clone has only one observation. This chain joins TRBV4-1 and TRBJ1-2; D perhaps matches TRBD1 (5 bases). The germline V gene has CDR1 MGHRA and CDR2 YSYEKL. The CDR3 loop spans 16 amino acids. Trimming stripped 4 bases from V and 6 bases from J, with 21 bases between. This chain's CDR3 is CASSRTLGLLNDGYTF. The CDR3 DNA is TGCGCCAGCAGCCGAACCCTGGGACTCCTCAATGATGGCTACACCTTC.

The chain couples TRBV6-5 to TRBJ2-1; 8 bases match TRBD2. Trimming at V came to 7 bases and at J to 7 bases, leaving 6 bases not matched to a gene. Per the germline V gene, CDR1 is MNHEY and CDR2 is SVGAGI. The CDR3 loop spans 13 amino acids. The CDR3 sequence is CASKSREGNEQFF. In DNA, the CDR3 is TGTGCCAGCAAGTCACGGGAGGGGAATGAGCAGTTCTTC.

The genes are TRBV11-3 and TRBJ2-5, with TRBD2 matching over 9 bases. The germline V gene has CDR1 SGHNT and CDR2 YENEEA. The J segment lost 3 bases and the V segment lost 0 bases, leaving 2 bases of the junction unmatched. The CDR3 has 15 amino acids. CDR3 protein: CASSLDAGGKETQYF. CDR3 bases: TGTGCCAGCAGCTTAGATGCGGGGGGGAAAGAGACCCAGTACTTC.

This chain connects TRBV10-1 to TRBJ2-1; maybe TRBD1 (5 bases). This CDR3 has 16 amino acids. Germline assignment: CDR1 WNHNN and CDR2 SYGVQD (reference sequence). V dropped 0 bases and J dropped 5 bases, with 14 bases sitting between them. The CDR3 DNA follows: TGCGCCAGCAGTGAGTCGGGGAAGGGGCCTGACAATGAGCAGTTCTTC. Encoded protein: CASSESGKGPDNEQFF.

The chain has TRBV6-1 and TRBJ1-3; TRBD1 might be the D (6 bases). The CDR3 loop spans 13 amino acids. V dropped 8 bases and J dropped 6 bases, with 14 bases sitting between them. CDR1 MNHNS and CDR2 SASEGT come from the germline V gene. The CDR3 DNA reads TGTGCCAGCCGACAGGCAACGCTAAACACCATATATTTT. It yields the protein CASRQATLNTIYF.

The chain joins TRBV29-1 to TRBJ2-7; TRBD1 matches at 8 bases. There are 12 residues in the CDR3. The V gene's germline CDR1 is SQVTM and CDR2 ANQGSEA. Unmatched junction bases numbered 6, after V lost 4 bases and J lost 7 bases. CDR3 residues: CSVGLRGLEQYF. Written as DNA, the CDR3 is TGCAGCGTTGGTCTCAGGGGGCTGGAGCAGTACTTC.

V is TRBV9 and J is TRBJ1-4; D not resolved. The CDR3 contains 14 residues. Germline CDR1 is SGDLS and CDR2 is YYNGEE. V was pared by 1 base and J by 0 bases, with 4 bases between. The CDR3 loop is CASSVQATNEKLFF. The DNA for the CDR3 is TGTGCCAGCAGCGTACAGGCAACTAATGAAAAACTGTTTTTT.

This clone was detected once. The rearrangement links TRBV2 to TRBJ1-5; D is uncertain. Trimming shortened V by 4 bases and J by 7 bases, and 17 bases separated the two germline ends. This CDR3 contains 15 residues. The V gene's germline CDR1 is SNHLY and CDR2 FYNNEI. The CDR3 protein is CASSGRMGRGQPQHF. As DNA, the CDR3 is TGTGCCAGCAGTGGCAGGATGGGGAGAGGCCAGCCCCAGCATTTT. The variable domain in full, completed from reference TRBV2 and TRBJ1-5, reads EPEVTQTPSHQVTQMGQEVILRCVPISNHLYFYWYRQILGQKVEFLVSFYNNEISEKSEIFDDQFSVERPDGSNFTLKIRSTKLEDSAMYFCASSGRMGRGQPQHFGDGTRLSIL.

The chain links TRBV6-1 to TRBJ1-2; D remains unclear. The CDR3 sequence is 15 residues long. V lost 0 bases and J 3 bases, leaving 11 bases between the germline ends. Looked up from germline, CDR1 is MNHNS and CDR2 is SASEGT. CDR3 loop: CASSEALREDYGYTF. The CDR3 DNA sequence: TGTGCCAGCAGTGAAGCGCTTCGAGAGGACTATGGCTACACCTTC.

V and J are TRBV30 and TRBJ1-5; D remains ambiguous. The CDR3 consists of 13 residues. Germline lookup yields CDR1 GTSNPN and CDR2 SVGIG (reference sequence). V shed 3 bases and J shed 3 bases, with 9 bases lying between them. DNA for the CDR3: TGTGCCTGGAGCCCTAGTCACAATCAGCCCCAGCATTTT. This translates into CAWSPSHNQPQHF.

This clone has a single count. The chain couples TRBV7-2 to TRBJ2-1; 7 bases agree with TRBD2. This CDR3 spans 15 amino acids. CDR1 and CDR2 (germline): SGHTA, FQGNSA. After removal of 0 bases from V and 8 bases from J, the junction contained 7 bases not matched to a gene. The DNA of the CDR3 is TGTGCCAGCAGCTTAGCATCTAGCGGACTGCATGAGCAGTTCTTC. It yields the protein CASSLASSGLHEQFF. The entire variable domain, with the rest obtained from reference TRBV7-2 and TRBJ2-1, is as follows: GAGVSQSPSNKVTEKGKDVELRCDPISGHTALYWYRQSLGQGLEFLIYFQGNSAPDKSGLPSDRFSAERTGGSVSTLTIQRTQQEDSAVYLCASSLASSGLHEQFFGPGTRLTVL.

The chain combines TRBV21-1 with TRBJ1-1; the D call of TRBD1 is as the table states it, not checked on the DNA. TRBV21-1 is an annotated pseudogene. CDR3 size: 12 residues. CDR3 nucleotide sequence: TGTGCCAGCAGCAAGAACAGGGTCGGAGCTTTCTTT. Amino acids: CASSKNRVGAFF.

Only one count was recorded for this clone. This sequence joins TRBV11-3 and TRBJ2-3; weak D call: TRBD1 (6 bases). Trimming took 5 bases from V and 4 from J, leaving 16 bases between them. CDR3 length: 15 amino acids. Germline V gene sequence: CDR1 SGHNT, CDR2 YENEEA. The CDR3, as DNA: TGTGCCAGCAGCCTTAGGGCAGGGGTAGCAGATACGCAGTATTTT. Translation gives CASSLRAGVADTQYF.

The chain is built from TRBV19 and TRBJ2-7; TRBD2 is a possible D gene (6 bases). The V end lost 6 bases, the J end lost 5 bases, and 20 bases lay between the germline ends. Germline V CDR1 and CDR2: LNHDA, SQIVND (reference sequence). The CDR3 covers 15 residues. The CDR3 DNA reads as TGTGCCAGTAGCCGCCGGGACGCCGGCGGGGACGAGCAGTACTTC. Protein product: CASSRRDAGGDEQYF.